The 14 T cell receptor beta chains presented below share a single source sample, sequenced in a study of T-cell memory formation after mild COVID-19. TCRdb analysed the 5' RACE reads with MiXCR anew, one entry per CDR3 protein. The sample has roughly 45,000 distinct CDR3 sequences, 27% seen once. Sequenced: PBMCs or a T cell subset sorted from them (not recorded which). The receptors were gathered from a man aged 18-30 years who had mild COVID-19 (a few samples of this study predate the infection). Cell type and time point are not known.

There are many counts of this clonotype. The gene calls are TRBV6-2 or TRBV6-3 and TRBJ2-1; 8 bases map to TRBD2. Germline loops: CDR1 MNHEY, CDR2 SVGEGT. With 5 bases clipped from V and 10 bases from J, the junction kept 10 bases outside the gene matches. This CDR3 comprises 14 residues. The CDR3 reads CASSPGLAAGEQFF. The DNA for the CDR3 is TGTGCCAGCAGTCCCGGACTAGCAGCAGGAGAGCAGTTCTTC.

This clonotype was seen many times. The genes are TRBV5-1 and TRBJ2-1, with 7 bases that match TRBD1. V dropped 0 bases and J dropped 7; count of bases not matched to a gene: 10. Germline CDR1 reads SGHRS; CDR2 reads YFSETQ. The CDR3 spans 16 residues. CDR3 in DNA: TGCGCCAGCAGCTTGGCCGAGGGACAGTTAGGGAATGAGCAGTTCTTC. It codes for CASSLAEGQLGNEQFF.

This chain joins TRBV19 and TRBJ1-6; TRBD1 agrees at 7 bases. CDR3 size: 14 residues. J lost 10 bases, V lost 6 bases, and 9 bases had no gene match. Germline CDR1 LNHDA, CDR2 SQIVND (reference sequence). The DNA for the CDR3 is TGTGCCAGTAGGGGCCCTGACAGGGCGTCACCCCTCCACTTT. It translates to CASRGPDRASPLHF.

In its sample, this clonotype was seen many times. This chain connects TRBV6-6 to TRBJ1-4; TRBD1 might be the D (5 bases). Trimming stripped 3 bases from V and 6 bases from J, with 14 bases between. This CDR3 region has 15 residues. Germline CDR1 reads MNHNY; CDR2 reads SVGAGI (reference sequence). This chain's CDR3 is CASSYGAQAHEKLFF. CDR3 DNA: TGTGCCAGCAGTTATGGGGCGCAGGCTCATGAAAAACTGTTTTTT.

This clonotype was picked up a small number of times. The chain couples TRBV20-1 to TRBJ2-1; 9 bases agree with TRBD2. Losses at the gene ends were 6 bases for V and 7 bases for J; bases not matched to a gene: 1. The CDR3 is 11 residues long. Germline CDR1 DFQATT, CDR2 SNEGSKA (reference sequence). CDR3 sequence: CSASGGNEQFF. CDR3 sequence (DNA): TGCAGTGCCAGCGGGGGGAATGAGCAGTTCTTC.

J is TRBJ2-5 and V is TRBV10-3; 8 nucleotides agree with TRBD2. Germline CDR1 reads ENHRY; CDR2 reads SYGVKD. J lost 0 bases, V lost 0 bases, and 6 bases had no gene match. The CDR3 is 17 amino acids. The CDR3 bases are TGTGCCATCAGTGAGTCGTCGGCTAGCGGGTACCAAGAGACCCAGTACTTC. Translating it yields CAISESSASGYQETQYF.

The table lists this clonotype with a few counts. The CDR3 region is CASSSAGQDNPWAPLHF. The CDR3 DNA reads as TGTGCCAGCAGCTCCGCGGGTCAGGATAATCCATGGGCACCCCTCCACTTT. The V gene is TRBV7-9, the J gene TRBJ1-6; D is undetermined. The germline V gene has CDR1 SEHNR and CDR2 FQNEAQ (reference sequence). This CDR3 region has 17 residues. Trimming took off 4 bases at V and 11 bases at J, with 24 bases between the two ends.

This clonotype was found a few times. The V and J genes are TRBV4-3 and TRBJ1-1; D might be TRBD1 (5 bases). Germline CDR1 is LGHNA and CDR2 is YSLEER. Trimming stripped 4 bases from V and 7 bases from J, with 13 bases between. The length of the CDR3 is 13 residues. In DNA, the CDR3 is TGCGCCAGCAGCCGCGGGACGATCGATGAAGCTTTCTTT. Translated, it gives CASSRGTIDEAFF.

The gene calls are TRBV4-2 and TRBJ2-3; 9 bases are shared with TRBD2. V shed 4 bases, J shed 5 bases, and the junction held 7 bases outside the gene matches. Germline CDR1 and CDR2: LGHNA and YNFKEQ. The CDR3 covers 15 residues. The CDR3 nucleotides are TGTGCCAGCAGCCCCGCGGGGGGGGCTAGAGATACGCAGTATTTT. Its translation is CASSPAGGARDTQYF.

A few counts support this clonotype. This chain connects TRBV6-2 or TRBV6-3 to TRBJ2-1; TRBD1 matches at 9 bases. The germline CDR1 and CDR2 sequences are MNHEY and SVGEGT. With 4 bases clipped from V and 8 bases from J, the junction kept 6 bases outside the gene matches. The CDR3 is 14 residues long. Here the CDR3 DNA reads TGTGCCAGCAGTTGGAGGGACAGGGTCGATGAGCAGTTCTTC. Translated: CASSWRDRVDEQFF.

This clonotype was seen many times. The CDR3 protein is CASRGTGQETQYF. Here the CDR3 DNA reads TGTGCCAGCAGGGGGACAGGTCAAGAGACCCAGTACTTC. The rearrangement uses TRBV12-3 or TRBV12-4 and TRBJ2-5, with 8 nucleotides matching TRBD1. With V trimmed by 6 bases and J by 2 bases, 2 bases remained unmatched. The CDR3 is 13 amino acids.

The CDR3 sequence: CSVEDTETQYF. In DNA form, the CDR3 reads TGCAGCGTTGAAGATACTGAGACCCAGTACTTC. The chain links TRBV29-1 to TRBJ2-5, with no clear D. Germline V gene data show CDR1 as SQVTM and CDR2 as ANQGSEA. The V and J ends lost 0 bases and 5 bases respectively, with 4 bases between them. The length of the CDR3 is 11 residues.

This clonotype was counted at least ten times. The chain uses TRBV5-1 and TRBJ2-3, with D tentatively TRBD2 (5 bases). The V and J ends lost 4 bases and 2 bases respectively, with 17 bases between them. Germline V gene sequence: CDR1 SGHRS, CDR2 YFSETQ. This CDR3 is built from 16 residues. CDR3 amino acids: CASSPGRGTYTDTQYF. For the CDR3, the DNA is TGCGCCAGCAGCCCCGGTCGGGGAACTTACACAGATACGCAGTATTTT.

The chain employs TRBV2 and TRBJ1-2; TRBD1 matches 8 bases. The CDR3 has 12 amino acids. V shed 7 bases, J shed 12 bases, and the junction held 10 bases outside the gene matches. Germline-derived CDR1 and CDR2 are SNHLY and FYNNEI. The CDR3 reads CASNPPTGGHTF. The CDR3 coding sequence is TGTGCCAGCAACCCCCCCACAGGGGGACACACCTTC.